This T cell receptor beta chain comes out of a study of blood T cell repertoires in COVID-19. Study background: Material from acute and convalescent COVID-19 was sourced from the United States, Italy and Spain.

The length of the CDR3 is 16 residues. The V end lost 1 base, the J end lost 4 bases, and 16 bases lay between the germline ends. Germline CDR1 is SGHTA and CDR2 is FQGNSA. Original processing methods: Researchers report that nucleated cell counts were estimated from reference gene primer amplification. Sequencing used immunoSEQ multiplex PCR; TCRdb keeps in-frame clones, though not all of them. V and J calls and clone size follow that table, whereas D and trimming were derived from the DNA. The sample shows about 170,000 clones, about 88% of them seen only once. One Seattle source followed patients from active infection through their disease course.

The chain has TRBV7-2 and TRBJ1-2, with D possibly TRBD1 on 6 matching bases. Material for sequencing was peripheral blood. The clonotype originates from an elderly woman with COVID-19, enrolled during active disease. The CDR3 region has the DNA TGTGCCAGCAGCTTAGTCAGTCAGGGGCCGAGCTATGGCTACACCTTC. Translated, it gives CASSLVSQGPSYGYTF.